One and the same sample provided the 20 T cell receptor beta chains below, sequenced in a study of breast tumors, draining lymph nodes, adjacent tissues. One entry per CDR3 protein results from TCRdb running MiXCR on the multiplex PCR reads. The sample records tens of thousands of distinct CDR3 sequences, around 35% being singletons. Sequences were obtained from breast tumor tissue. The receptors were gathered from a female donor with breast cancer. Some clones in this sample may be carry-over from other donors' samples.

Only a few counts were recorded for this clonotype. The chain is built from TRBV4-3 and TRBJ2-4, with D possibly called TRBD1 or TRBD2 (5 bases each). The CDR3 runs 17 residues. Germline lookup yields CDR1 LGHNA and CDR2 YSLEER. The V end was cut by 0 bases, the J end by 0 bases, with 12 bases between. DNA for the CDR3: TGCGCCAGCAGCCAAGATCGGGACCACCTAGCCAAAAACATTCAGTACTTC. This codes for CASSQDRDHLAKNIQYF.

This clonotype was seen only once. A much larger clone is a single base away; this may be a read error. The chain is built from TRBV7-9 and TRBJ2-1, with 7 bases lining up with TRBD2. V shed 1 base, J shed 8 bases, and the junction held 8 bases outside the gene matches. The CDR3 length is 15 residues. Germline V gene data show CDR1 as SEHNR and CDR2 as FQNEAQ (reference sequence). The CDR3 loop reads CASSLGGGQGHEQFF. The CDR3 coding sequence is TGTGCCAGCAGCTTAGGGGGGGGTCAAGGACATGAGCAGTTCTTC.

This clonotype was seen many times. The V and J genes are TRBV12-3 or TRBV12-4 and TRBJ2-1; the match to TRBD2 covers 13 bases. The trim removed 5 bases at V and 9 bases at J, leaving 4 bases unmatched. The CDR3 is made up of 14 amino acids. CDR3 DNA: TGTGCCAGCAGTAAACTAGCGGGAGGGACTGAGCAGTTCTTC. Translated, it gives CASSKLAGGTEQFF.

This sequence joins TRBV7-3 and TRBJ2-5; TRBD1 aligns across 8 bases. Germline V gene data show CDR1 as SGHTA and CDR2 as FQGTGA. The CDR3 loop spans 15 amino acids. V lost 3 bases and J lost 2; bases outside the gene matches: 5. CDR3 amino acids: CASSLDRVGQETQYF. The CDR3 coding sequence is TGTGCCAGCAGCTTGGACAGGGTAGGGCAAGAGACCCAGTACTTC.

The sample holds one count of this clonotype. The rearrangement joins TRBV28 to TRBJ1-2; 9 bases map to TRBD1. This CDR3 is built from 16 residues. Germline V CDR1 and CDR2: MDHEN, SYDVKM. The V gene end was trimmed by 5 bases and the J gene end by 0 bases; junction bases not matched to a gene: 7. The CDR3 nucleotides read TGTGCCAGCAGTCACGGACAGGGGTTAGCTAACTATGGCTACACCTTC. Translated: CASSHGQGLANYGYTF.

There are many counts of this clonotype. V is TRBV7-3 and J is TRBJ2-3, with 9 bases aligning to TRBD1. The CDR3 is 16 amino acids. The trim removed 6 bases at V and 5 bases at J, leaving 12 bases unmatched. The germline V gene encodes CDR1 SGHTA and CDR2 FQGTGA. The CDR3 DNA reads TGTGCCAGCAGTCGTCTTGGGACAGGGAGGGGAGATACGCAGTATTTT. This sequence encodes CASSRLGTGRGDTQYF.

The sample holds many counts of this clonotype. This chain joins TRBV10-1 and TRBJ1-5; D gene unclear. V was clipped by 5 bases and J by 0 bases, with 14 bases between them. The CDR3 runs to 16 residues. CDR1 is WNHNN, CDR2 SYGVQD, per germline (reference sequence). The chain's CDR3 is CASSFFTENSNQPQHF. The CDR3 DNA is TGCGCCAGCAGTTTTTTCACAGAGAATAGCAATCAGCCCCAGCATTTT.

This clonotype was recorded a few times. Possible read error: a much larger clone is one base away. V is TRBV6-4 and J is TRBJ2-1; 11 nucleotides line up with TRBD1. The CDR3 is 15 residues long. V lost 5 bases and J lost 9; bases outside the gene matches: 9. Germline assignment: CDR1 MRHNA and CDR2 SNTAGT. The CDR3 sequence is CASSPKGQGEGEQFF. CDR3 in DNA: TGTGCCAGCAGTCCTAAGGGACAGGGGGAGGGTGAGCAGTTCTTC.

The rearrangement links TRBV11-2 to TRBJ2-1; a weak D match, TRBD2 (5 bases). Per the germline V gene, CDR1 is SGHAT and CDR2 is FQNNGV. Trimming removed 0 bases from V and 1 base from J, with 10 bases in between. The CDR3 covers 16 residues. DNA for the CDR3: TGTGCCAGCAGCTTAGAGCCCCAGCGGTCCTACAATGAGCAGTTCTTC. Translated, it gives CASSLEPQRSYNEQFF.

This clonotype was observed at least ten times. In DNA, the CDR3 is TGTGCCAGCAGTTATGGGAGTGGTGAGACCCAGTACTTC. Its protein product is CASSYGSGETQYF. The chain links TRBV2 to TRBJ2-5; maybe TRBD2 (5 bases). Germline CDR1 SNHLY, CDR2 FYNNEI. There are 13 residues in the CDR3. The V and J ends lost 5 bases and 5 bases respectively, with 12 bases between them.

The rearrangement joins TRBV20-1 to TRBJ2-5; D perhaps matches TRBD2 (6 bases). Trimming removed 2 bases at V and 1 base at J, with 14 bases between. Germline V CDR1 and CDR2: DFQATT, SNEGSKA (reference sequence). The CDR3 runs to 15 residues. DNA of the CDR3: TGCAGTGCTAGATCCCCGGGGGAACTCCAAGAGACCCAGTACTTC. As protein: CSARSPGELQETQYF.

This clonotype was seen ten or more times. V usage is TRBV28 and J usage is TRBJ2-7; maybe TRBD2 (5 bases). Trimming cost V 6 bases and J 0 bases, with 12 bases left between them. The CDR3 has 14 residues. Germline CDR1 is MDHEN and CDR2 is SYDVKM. The chain's CDR3 is CASSQAGPSYEQYF. In DNA, the CDR3 is TGTGCCAGCAGCCAGGCGGGCCCCTCCTACGAGCAGTACTTC.

This clonotype was recorded a few times. The chain employs TRBV28 and TRBJ2-7, with TRBD2 identical over 7 bases. This CDR3 has 15 amino acids. Trimming at V came to 4 bases and at J to 3 bases, leaving 9 bases not matched to a gene. In germline, CDR1 is MDHEN, CDR2 SYDVKM. CDR3 loop: CASSSPGTIDYEQYF. In nucleotides, the CDR3 is TGTGCCAGCAGTTCACCCGGGACTATTGACTACGAGCAGTACTTC.

A note on this clonotype: With a much larger clone just one base away, this may be a read error. The gene calls are TRBV3-2 and TRBJ1-2; the table's D call TRBD1 went unverified against the DNA. TRBV3-2 is labeled a pseudogene. The CDR3 totals 12 residues. Here the CDR3 DNA reads TGTGCCAGCAGCTGGGACACGGCTGGCTACACCTTC. Its translation: CASSWDTAGYTF.

This clonotype was found many times. CDR3 in DNA: TGCGCCAGCAGCCAAGCGTCTAGCGGGGGGGGGCAGTTCTTC. Translating gives CASSQASSGGGQFF. The chain joins TRBV4-3 to TRBJ2-1; 12 nucleotides match TRBD2. This CDR3 region has 14 residues. V was pared by 1 base and J by 12 bases, with 4 bases of the junction left unmatched. CDR1 and CDR2 from the germline V gene are LGHNA and YSLEER.

This clonotype showed up just a few times. The gene calls are TRBV20-1 and TRBJ2-4; possibly TRBD1 or TRBD2 for D (5 bases each). From germline, CDR1 is DFQATT and CDR2 SNEGSKA (reference sequence). V lost 6 bases, J lost 6 bases, and 12 bases lay in between. The CDR3 contains 12 residues. CDR3: CSAASGGNIQYF. CDR3 coding DNA: TGCAGTGCCGCCTCTGGGGGAAACATTCAGTACTTC.

This clonotype has ten or more counts. The chain employs TRBV10-3 and TRBJ1-6; D is unclear. CDR1 and CDR2 from the germline V gene are ENHRY and SYGVKD. CDR3 size: 14 residues. V lost 6 bases and J 7 bases, leaving 13 bases between the germline ends. The CDR3 DNA reads TGTGCCATCAGGGACGGGAGCCAGAATTCACCCCTCCACTTT. The encoded protein is CAIRDGSQNSPLHF.

This clonotype has a count of ten or more. V is TRBV24-1 and J is TRBJ2-1; 8 bases align to TRBD2. The germline V gene has CDR1 KGHDR and CDR2 SFDVKD. This CDR3 comprises 17 residues. V was clipped by 1 base and J by 1 base; unmatched bases: 5. The CDR3 region has the DNA TGTGCCACCAGTGATTTATCTGCGGGAGGTTCCTACAATGAGCAGTTCTTC. Protein sequence: CATSDLSAGGSYNEQFF.

This clonotype was seen a handful of times. The V call is TRBV6-2 or TRBV6-3, the J call TRBJ2-4; 9 bases fit TRBD2. After removal of 7 bases from V and 5 bases from J, the junction contained 9 bases not matched to a gene. Germline loops: CDR1 MNHEY, CDR2 SVGEGT. The CDR3 is made up of 15 amino acids. CDR3 protein: CASNLAGLGENIQYF. The CDR3 DNA reads TGTGCCAGCAACCTAGCGGGATTGGGGGAAAACATTCAGTACTTC.

Details on this clonotype: Compared with germline, one end of the junction differs, possibly owing to a read error. This chain links TRBV29-1 with TRBJ2-2, with 9 positions matching TRBD2. CDR3 length: 14 amino acids. Per the germline V gene, CDR1 is SQVTM and CDR2 is ANQGSEA. The CDR3 spells CSAGQRGETGELLF. The CDR3 nucleotides read TGCAGCGCCGGACAGCGGGGGGAGACCGGGGAGCTGCTTTTT.